These T cell receptor beta chains were read from a single sample in a study of a mutant IDH1 vaccine in newly diagnosed glioma. Here immunoSEQ multiplex PCR was the method, and the copy in TCRdb shows in-frame clones only, minus some. The sample includes under 35,000 clones, roughly 87% of them seen just once. Sequencing used PBMCs, obtained from a glioma patient treated with radiotherapy, temozolomide or both. Receptors were obtained from a man aged 25-45 years with glioma. Each CDR3 is given with its conserved first and last residue.

V | length | CDR3
TRBV14 | 13 | CASSQGSNQPQHF
TRBV27 | 17 | CASSLRAGGLGTYEQYF
TRBV7-3 | 15 | CASSPTAGHNSPLHF
TRBV28 | 11 | CASSHGYEQYF
TRBV13 | 15 | CASSEAGQVNTEAFF
TRBV4-2 | 13 | CASSLRLEGELFF
TRBV27 | 14 | CASSGDRSYNEQFF
TRBV19 | 14 | CASNPGVRDTEAFF
TRBV28 | 13 | CASSLNRPYEQYF
TRBV28 | 14 | CASSLYRGSTEAFF
TRBV29-1 | 12 | CSGKNRVYEQYF